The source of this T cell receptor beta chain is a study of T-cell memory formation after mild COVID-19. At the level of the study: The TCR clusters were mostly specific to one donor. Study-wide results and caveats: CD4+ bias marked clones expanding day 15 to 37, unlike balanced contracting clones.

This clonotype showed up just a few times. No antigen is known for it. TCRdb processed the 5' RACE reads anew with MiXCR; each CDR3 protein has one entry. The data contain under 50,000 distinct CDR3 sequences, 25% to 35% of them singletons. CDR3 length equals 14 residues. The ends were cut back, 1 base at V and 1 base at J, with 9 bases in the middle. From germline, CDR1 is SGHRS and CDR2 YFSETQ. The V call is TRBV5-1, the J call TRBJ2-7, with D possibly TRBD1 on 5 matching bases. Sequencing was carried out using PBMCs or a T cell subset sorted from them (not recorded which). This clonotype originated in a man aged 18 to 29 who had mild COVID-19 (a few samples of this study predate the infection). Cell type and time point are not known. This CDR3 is CASSLQGLSYEQYF. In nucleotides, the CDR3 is TGCGCCAGCAGCTTGCAGGGCCTATCCTACGAGCAGTACTTC.